This T cell receptor (beta chain) emerged from a study of blood T cell repertoires in COVID-19. In the original analysis: Estimated nucleated cell counts came from reference gene primer amplification. Data came from immunoSEQ multiplex PCR; TCRdb stores just in-frame clones and leaves some out. For V, J and clone size, that table is used; D and trimming come from the DNA. Among 70,000 or so clones, about four fifths were seen once, and the ten largest hold under 25%. The CDR3 loop spans 17 amino acids. Unmatched junction bases numbered 10, after V lost 6 bases and J lost 7 bases. Germline V lookup: CDR1 LNHDA, CDR2 SQIVND (reference sequence).

The TCR comes from an older man with acute or convalescent COVID-19. Sample: peripheral blood. The genes are TRBV19 and TRBJ2-1; 15 bases are a match to TRBD2. CDR3 in DNA: TGTGCCAGTAGAGAGAGGGCCGGGACTAGCGGGAGGAATGAGCAGTTCTTC. This translates into CASRERAGTSGRNEQFF.